One TCR beta chain is described in this entry. Its antigen remains unidentified. Base qualities were left out, and no much larger clone turns up one base away. This specimen belongs to a study of blood T cell repertoires in COVID-19 (dated by TCRdb to about 2020). About the study as a whole: Collaborator samples came from the United States, Italy and Spain and covered acute and convalescent phases of COVID-19. The prospective study material was composed of cDNA or gDNA derived from T cells, B-cell-depleted T cells, or PBMCs. Subjects who had been exposed to COVID-19, were actively infected with it, or had recovered from it provided the deeply sampled blood TCRbeta repertoires that made up the dataset. The repertoires were released in a freely available public database intended as a resource for research on the immune response to SARS-CoV-2. Samples were obtained from the ongoing ImmuneRACE study (first 160 participants) and from about 1,300 subjects provided by 6 global collaborators. A de-identified subject ID, COVID-19 status, age in years and sex were almost always included in the sample metadata. Where available, HLA class I and class II types were taken from metadata supplied by the sample provider and were not determined by assay-based typing.

TCRbeta CDR3 regions were amplified from genomic DNA by means of the immunoSEQ Assay, a bias-controlled multiplex PCR. In the original analysis: The number of nucleated cells in each sample was estimated by amplification of reference gene primers within the assay. Sequence reads were collapsed and filtered to measure the absolute abundance of every unique TCRbeta CDR3 rearrangement. For each sample, productive Simpson clonality was calculated as the square root of Simpson's diversity index across productive rearrangements. In its TCRdb copy, this immuneACCESS table keeps in-frame sequences only and misses some clones. Where compared with another copy, unresolved V genes explain less than half of these, and the others have no known cause. V and J calls and clone size are copied from that table; D and trimming were computed from the DNA. Counted in this sample were nearly 50,000 clones; more than 85% of them appeared once. Of the sample, about 5% falls within the top ten clones.

Overall study results and their limits: How much clinical and demographic metadata was included differed by source and by participant, and the metadata was provided uncurated.

Whole blood was collected in K2EDTA tubes by collaborating institutions according to the institutions' own protocols. For TCRbeta analysis, collaborators shipped samples in one of three forms: frozen whole blood, isolated PBMCs, or DNA extracted from either of those sample types. Via the germline V gene (reference sequence), CDR1 is LGHDT and CDR2 YNNKEL. V and J are trimmed by 3 bases and 3 bases, and the gene matches miss 10 bases of the junction. The CDR3 goes from the cysteine to the phenylalanine over 16 residues. Only the CDR3 region is kept as DNA, spanning 48 bases read in frame from base 1.

The sequenced material came from peripheral blood. The rearranged segments are TRBV3-1 (or the pseudogene TRBV3-2) and TRBJ2-5; TRBD1 lines up with 7 middle nucleotides. The source of this sequence is a man aged 40-49 years with active COVID-19. The CDR3 has the sequence CASSQARDSLKETQYF. The nucleotides are TGTGCCAGCAGCCAGGCCCGGGACAGCCTTAAAGAGACCCAGTACTTC.